These 12 T cell receptor beta chains share one sample of origin, sequenced in a study of relationships among human T cell subsets. CD4+CD25-CD294+ Th2 cells were bead-selected for CD294 once CD4+CD56+ natural killer T cells were depleted. TCR alpha and beta CDR3s were amplified from mRNA by semiquantitative ARM-PCR. Tagged nested gene-specific primers were used first, then communal superprimers amplified exponentially. Via MiXCR, TCRdb re-called the multiplex PCR reads, giving one row per CDR3 protein. This table holds a few thousand distinct CDR3 sequences, roughly 51% found once. The specimen sequenced was CD4+ Th2 cells sorted from blood. These receptors were obtained from a man aged 40-49 years in good health.

V is TRBV21-1 and J is TRBJ2-5; the DNA was not compared with TRBD1, the D call given in the table. TRBV21-1 is a recognized pseudogene. The CDR3 spans 15 residues. Here the CDR3 DNA reads TGTGCCAGCAGCAAAAGGGGGGGGACAGGGCGGACCCAGTACTTC. Encoded protein: CASSKRGGTGRTQYF.

V and J are TRBV20-1 and TRBJ1-1, with D possibly TRBD1 on 5 matching bases. Trimming shortened V by 2 bases and J by 0 bases, and 10 bases separated the two germline ends. The CDR3 is 14 amino acids. Per the germline V gene, CDR1 is DFQATT and CDR2 is SNEGSKA (reference sequence). CDR3 DNA: TGCAGTGCTAGACAGGGACGCATGAACACTGAAGCTTTCTTT. Amino acid sequence: CSARQGRMNTEAFF.

The chain couples TRBV10-3 to TRBJ2-7, with D possibly being TRBD1 (6 bases). CDR3 length: 12 amino acids. Trimming stripped 5 bases from V and 6 bases from J, with 11 bases between. Germline V gives CDR1 ENHRY, CDR2 SYGVKD. The CDR3 here is CAISPAGAEQYF. In DNA, the CDR3 is TGTGCCATCAGTCCCGCAGGGGCCGAGCAGTACTTC.

V and J are TRBV6-5 and TRBJ2-7; possible D gene TRBD1, 6 bases. The germline gives CDR1 MNHEY, CDR2 SVGAGI. V was cut by 5 bases and J by 5 bases, with 7 bases left in between. The CDR3 totals 11 residues. DNA of the CDR3: TGTGCCAGCAGTACAGGGCACGAGCAGTACTTC. As protein: CASSTGHEQYF.

The J gene is TRBJ2-7, the V gene TRBV11-3, with 9 bases fitting TRBD1. The length of the CDR3 is 15 residues. V was pared by 1 base and J by 5 bases, with 6 bases of the junction left unmatched. The germline V gene has CDR1 SGHNT and CDR2 YENEEA. CDR3 sequence: CASSLAGTGYHEQYF. CDR3 bases: TGTGCCAGCAGCTTAGCCGGGACAGGGTACCACGAGCAGTACTTC.

This clonotype was detected only a few times. The chain carries TRBV29-1 and TRBJ1-1; TRBD1 matches 9 bases. Germline V CDR1 and CDR2: SQVTM, ANQGSEA. The CDR3 length is 12 residues. The J segment lost 4 bases and the V segment lost 8 bases, leaving 5 bases of the junction unmatched. Here the CDR3 reads CSSTTGGTEAFF. DNA of the CDR3: TGCAGCTCAACGACAGGGGGCACTGAAGCTTTCTTT.

This clonotype was observed a handful of times. The chain is built from TRBV6-2 or TRBV6-3 and TRBJ2-5; no reliable D call. The germline gives CDR1 MNHEY, CDR2 SVGEGT. This CDR3 spans 12 amino acids. V was trimmed by 3 bases and J by 4 bases, leaving 6 bases between them. The CDR3 loop reads CASSYVGETQYF. CDR3 sequence (DNA): TGTGCCAGCAGTTATGTCGGAGAGACCCAGTACTTC.

This rearrangement joins TRBV30 to TRBJ2-1; D possibly corresponds to TRBD1 (6 bases). Between the trimmed V and J ends, which lost 0 bases and 9 bases, there was a span of 15 bases. Germline loops: CDR1 GTSNPN, CDR2 SVGIG (reference sequence). The CDR3 has 14 amino acids. The CDR3 loop reads CAWSVQGASGEQFF. CDR3 in DNA: TGTGCCTGGAGTGTACAGGGCGCCTCTGGTGAGCAGTTCTTC.

The rearrangement joins TRBV5-1 to TRBJ1-3; 7 positions match TRBD1. There are 15 residues in the CDR3. Trimming removed 3 bases from V and 4 bases from J; junction bases left unmatched: 7. Germline V lookup: CDR1 SGHRS, CDR2 YFSETQ. In DNA, the CDR3 is TGCGCCAGCAGCTCGACAGGGACCGTCGGAAACACCATATATTTT. As protein: CASSSTGTVGNTIYF.

This clonotype was counted only a few times. The chain has TRBV7-9 and TRBJ1-1, with D unclear. CDR1 and CDR2 (germline): SEHNR, FQNEAQ (reference sequence). Between the trimmed V and J ends, which lost 5 bases and 3 bases, there was a span of 13 bases. This CDR3 has 14 amino acids. The CDR3 is CASSKGMADTEAFF. The DNA for the CDR3 is TGTGCCAGCAGCAAAGGGATGGCGGACACTGAAGCTTTCTTT.

The chain is built from TRBV28 and TRBJ1-4; D gene unclear. CDR1 is MDHEN, CDR2 SYDVKM, per germline. This CDR3 has 16 residues. The V gene lost 6 bases and the J gene lost 3 bases, with 17 bases spanning the gap. The CDR3 loop is CASSPPLQTANEKLFF. The CDR3 nucleotides read TGTGCCAGCAGCCCCCCCCTGCAGACCGCTAATGAAAAACTGTTTTTT. Variable domain in full (rest from reference TRBV28 and TRBJ1-4): DVKVTQSSRYLVKRTGEKVFLECVQDMDHENMFWYRQDPGLGLRLIYFSYDVKMKEKGDIPEGYSVSREKKERFSLILESASTNQTSMYLCASSPPLQTANEKLFFGSGTQLSVL.

The V and J genes are TRBV6-1 and TRBJ1-5; D may be TRBD1 (6 bases). CDR1 and CDR2 (germline): MNHNS, SASEGT. This CDR3 is 16 amino acids long. V lost 2 bases and J 12 bases, leaving 23 bases between the germline ends. The chain's CDR3 is CASSETRGTQSARQHF. CDR3 DNA: TGTGCCAGCAGTGAAACAAGAGGGACACAATCAGCCCGCCAGCATTTT.